Listed below are T cell receptor beta chains from one sample, sequenced in a study of blood T cell repertoires in COVID-19. Profiled with immunoSEQ multiplex PCR; TCRdb holds only in-frame clones, not every one. The repertoire holds about 150,000 clones, 70% to 85% seen once, with 0.63% in the top ten. The sequenced sample consisted of peripheral blood. All receptors derive from a man aged 55-75 years with COVID-19, enrolled during active disease. CDR3s include the opening cysteine and the closing phenylalanine or tryptophan. Each record gives: CDR3 protein, CDR3 DNA, J gene, D gene, V gene, clone size. The D gene is left open where the match is weak. Size is stated for part of the rows, as once, few or many counts, or as a class when the clone is expanded.

CDR3: CASSLDRAGNQPQHF
DNA: TGTGCCAGCAGCTTAGACAGGGCGGGCAATCAGCCCCAGCATTTT
J: TRBJ1-5
D: -
V: TRBV7-2
size: -

CDR3: CASSGAGTGHYEQYF
DNA: TGTGCCAGCAGTGGGGCGGGGACGGGCCACTACGAGCAGTACTTC
J: TRBJ2-7
D: -
V: TRBV28
size: -

CDR3: CASNRGQGYGYTF
DNA: TGTGCCAGCAACCGCGGACAGGGCTATGGCTACACCTTC
J: TRBJ1-2
D: TRBD1
V: TRBV2
size: -

CDR3: CASSLVSVQDEQYF
DNA: TGCGCCAGCAGCTTGGTTTCTGTTCAGGACGAGCAGTACTTC
J: TRBJ2-7
D: -
V: TRBV5-1
size: -

CDR3: CASSSGTIDCDEQFF
DNA: TGCGCCAGCAGTAGTGGGACAATTGATTGCGATGAGCAGTTCTTC
J: TRBJ2-1
D: -
V: TRBV10-1
size: -

CDR3: CASLTRVGGAFF
DNA: TGTGCCAGCCTCACCAGGGTGGGGGGAGCTTTCTTT
J: TRBJ1-1
D: -
V: TRBV6-5
size: once

CDR3: CASSEAGNYGYTF
DNA: TGTGCCAGCAGCGAGGCTGGGAACTATGGCTACACCTTC
J: TRBJ1-2
D: -
V: TRBV28
size: -

CDR3: CASSNNRGETQYF
DNA: TGTGCCAGCAGCAATAATAGGGGGGAGACCCAGTACTTC
J: TRBJ2-5
D: -
V: TRBV7-3
size: -

CDR3: CASSYISGGANEQFF
DNA: TGTGCCAGCAGTTACATTAGCGGGGGGGCCAATGAGCAGTTCTTC
J: TRBJ2-1
D: TRBD2
V: TRBV6-5
size: -

CDR3: CASSFRDTELEAFF
DNA: TGTGCCAGCAGCTTCCGGGACACGGAATTGGAAGCTTTCTTT
J: TRBJ1-1
D: -
V: TRBV11-1
size: -

CDR3: CASSLSTSGGRGELFF
DNA: TGTGCCAGCAGCTTATCGACTAGCGGGGGCCGCGGGGAGCTGTTTTTT
J: TRBJ2-2
D: TRBD2
V: TRBV7-2
size: -

CDR3: CASGPGLGETQYF
DNA: TGTGCTAGTGGCCCTGGACTAGGAGAGACCCAGTACTTC
J: TRBJ2-5
D: TRBD2
V: TRBV12-5
size: -

CDR3: CASSLVAGGSYEQYF
DNA: TGTGCCAGCAGCTTAGTTGCAGGGGGCTCCTACGAGCAGTACTTC
J: TRBJ2-7
D: TRBD1
V: TRBV7-2
size: -

CDR3: CATSEAGTGRGSNQPQHF
DNA: TGTGCCACCAGTGAGGCCGGGACAGGGAGGGGAAGCAATCAGCCCCAGCATTTT
J: TRBJ1-5
D: TRBD1
V: TRBV24-1
size: -

CDR3: CSVEVQLVVYEQYF
DNA: TGCAGCGTTGAAGTGCAACTAGTCGTCTACGAGCAGTACTTC
J: TRBJ2-7
D: -
V: TRBV29-1
size: -

CDR3: CASSMNRGSGTEAFF
DNA: TGTGCCAGTAGTATGAACAGGGGTAGTGGCACTGAAGCTTTCTTT
J: TRBJ1-1
D: TRBD1
V: TRBV19
size: -

CDR3: CASSLQGLAGYTF
DNA: TGTGCCAGCTCATTACAGGGTTTGGCGGGCTACACCTTC
J: TRBJ1-2
D: -
V: TRBV18
size: -

CDR3: CASSGGLSNTEAFF
DNA: TGTGCCAGCAGTGGAGGGCTATCGAACACTGAAGCTTTCTTT
J: TRBJ1-1
D: -
V: TRBV6-6
size: -

CDR3: CASSSIGALSYEQYF
DNA: TGTGCCAGCAGCTCGATAGGGGCTCTTTCCTACGAGCAGTACTTC
J: TRBJ2-7
D: -
V: TRBV11-2
size: -

CDR3: CATTPGTGNYGYTF
DNA: TGTGCCACCACGCCCGGGACAGGGAACTATGGCTACACCTTC
J: TRBJ1-2
D: TRBD1
V: TRBV24-1
size: -

CDR3: CASRPTVTTYNEQFF
DNA: TGTGCCAGCAGGCCGACAGTTACTACCTACAATGAGCAGTTCTTC
J: TRBJ2-1
D: -
V: TRBV6-5
size: once

CDR3: CASSPGTSGNNEQYF
DNA: TGCGCCAGCAGCCCAGGGACTAGCGGGAACAACGAGCAGTACTTC
J: TRBJ2-7
D: TRBD2
V: TRBV5-1
size: -

CDR3: CASSSRTSGGLYEQYF
DNA: TGTGCCAGCAGTTCCCGGACTAGCGGGGGATTATACGAGCAGTACTTC
J: TRBJ2-7
D: TRBD2
V: TRBV6-5
size: -

CDR3: CASSQELAETYEQYF
DNA: TGCGCCAGCAGCCAAGAACTAGCGGAGACCTACGAGCAGTACTTC
J: TRBJ2-7
D: TRBD2
V: TRBV4-3
size: -

CDR3: CASSRLGGGETQYF
DNA: TGTGCCAGCAGTCGCCTCGGGGGAGGAGAGACCCAGTACTTC
J: TRBJ2-5
D: -
V: TRBV27
size: -

CDR3: CASTMGTSGSNEQYF
DNA: TGTGCCAGCACCATGGGGACTAGCGGGAGCAACGAGCAGTACTTC
J: TRBJ2-7
D: TRBD2
V: TRBV2
size: -

CDR3: CAKFTGAAQPQHF
DNA: TGTGCCAAGTTTACAGGGGCGGCTCAGCCCCAGCATTTT
J: TRBJ1-5
D: TRBD1
V: TRBV7-9
size: -

CDR3: CASSPRTGALTYGYTF
DNA: TGTGCCAGCAGCCCCCGGACAGGGGCACTTACTTATGGCTACACCTTC
J: TRBJ1-2
D: TRBD1
V: TRBV7-2
size: -

CDR3: CASRTGGLGELFF
DNA: TGTGCCAGCAGGACCGGGGGGTTGGGGGAGCTGTTTTTT
J: TRBJ2-2
D: TRBD2
V: TRBV25-1
size: -

CDR3: CASSLGGTPYRQFF
DNA: TGTGCCAGCAGCTTAGGTGGGACTCCCTATCGGCAGTTCTTC
J: TRBJ2-1
D: -
V: TRBV7-8
size: -

CDR3: CASSLGSGVNTEAFF
DNA: TGTGCCAGCAGCTTAGGATCAGGGGTGAACACTGAAGCTTTCTTT
J: TRBJ1-1
D: -
V: TRBV7-9
size: -

CDR3: CASSSGWSYEQYF
DNA: TGTGCCAGCAGTTCAGGGTGGTCCTACGAGCAGTACTTC
J: TRBJ2-7
D: -
V: TRBV12-3/TRBV12-4
size: few

CDR3: CASSLEVLAGGIYEQYF
DNA: TGTGCCAGCAGCTTAGAGGTGCTAGCGGGAGGGATCTACGAGCAGTACTTC
J: TRBJ2-7
D: TRBD2
V: TRBV11-2
size: -

CDR3: CAWSVRAGGPLETQYF
DNA: TGTGCCTGGAGTGTCAGGGCGGGAGGGCCACTAGAGACCCAGTACTTC
J: TRBJ2-5
D: TRBD2
V: TRBV30
size: -

CDR3: CATSDSLSGQGNSGANVLTF
DNA: TGTGCCACCAGTGATTCACTCTCGGGACAGGGGAACTCTGGGGCCAACGTCCTGACTTTC
J: TRBJ2-6
D: TRBD1
V: TRBV24-1
size: -

CDR3: CASSQLGRDYGYTF
DNA: TGCGCCAGCAGCCAACTAGGGCGGGACTATGGCTACACCTTC
J: TRBJ1-2
D: -
V: TRBV4-3
size: -

CDR3: CASSLWQANQPQHF
DNA: TGTGCCAGCAGCCTGTGGCAGGCAAATCAGCCCCAGCATTTT
J: TRBJ1-5
D: -
V: TRBV7-2
size: -

CDR3: CASSFMGQGAVGELFF
DNA: TGTGCCAGCAGTTTTATGGGACAGGGGGCTGTCGGGGAGCTGTTTTTT
J: TRBJ2-2
D: TRBD1
V: TRBV6-5
size: -

CDR3: CASSGGQGGNTIYF
DNA: TGTGCCAGCAGCGGCGGACAGGGGGGAAACACCATATATTTT
J: TRBJ1-3
D: TRBD1
V: TRBV9
size: -

CDR3: CATSEGVRAGQPQHF
DNA: TGTGCCACCAGTGAAGGGGTACGGGCCGGACAGCCCCAGCATTTT
J: TRBJ1-5
D: -
V: TRBV24-1
size: -